Each of the 15 T cell receptor beta chains below was sequenced from the same sample in a study of T cells in Graves' hyperthyroidism and ophthalmopathy (dated by TCRdb to between 2017 and 2020). Receptors were amplified or captured by multiplex PCR. Reads for this sample came from an Illumina HiSeq 2000. The TCR beta CDR3 regions were amplified from RNA transcripts. The first round of RT-PCR for the TCR CDR3 was performed with the HTBI primer set and the Qiagen OneStep RT-PCR kit. TCRdb reprocessed the public reads (quality trimming at Q25 with fastp, clone calling with MiXCR) and kept in-frame beta chains. Duplicate CDR3 protein sequences are folded into a single record with the most common DNA and genes. Within this sample are roughly 560,000 distinct CDR3 sequences, with roughly 15% of them counted one time only. The top ten constitute 3.5% to 4.5% of the sample. The sample taken for sequencing was blood. Receptors originate from a woman in her 40s with Graves' ophthalmopathy.

This clonotype was recorded many times. The genes are TRBV19 and TRBJ1-5; the D is unclear. Trimming took 4 bases from V and 2 from J, leaving 9 bases between them. This CDR3 region has 14 residues. Germline assignment: CDR1 LNHDA and CDR2 SQIVND (reference sequence). For the CDR3, the DNA is TGTGCCAGTAGTAACGGGTTAGGCAATCAGCCCCAGCATTTT. Encoded protein: CASSNGLGNQPQHF.

This clonotype was detected ten times or more. The chain uses TRBV9 and TRBJ1-2; D is perhaps TRBD1 (6 bases). The CDR3 runs 13 residues. Germline V lookup: CDR1 SGDLS, CDR2 YYNGEE. Trimming removed 3 bases at V and 5 bases at J, with 11 bases between. The CDR3 sequence is CASSEIQGYGYTF. The CDR3 coding sequence is TGTGCCAGCAGCGAGATCCAGGGGTATGGCTACACCTTC.

This chain joins TRBV4-3 and TRBJ2-7, with D possibly called TRBD1 or TRBD2 (5 bases each). Germline lookup yields CDR1 LGHNA and CDR2 YSLEER. Between the trimmed V and J ends, which lost 0 bases and 0 bases, there was a span of 9 bases. This CDR3 spans 15 amino acids. The CDR3 sequence is CASSQDRGTSYEQYF. In DNA form, the CDR3 reads TGCGCCAGCAGCCAAGATCGAGGGACCTCCTACGAGCAGTACTTC.

Many counts were recorded for this clonotype. The chain joins TRBV27 to TRBJ2-7; D is tentatively TRBD1 or TRBD2 (5 bases each). The CDR3 spans 13 residues. Germline V gives CDR1 MNHEY, CDR2 SMNVEV (reference sequence). V lost 3 bases and J 3 bases, leaving 9 bases between the germline ends. This chain's CDR3 is CASSLGPRYEQYF. The CDR3 nucleotides are TGTGCCAGCAGTTTGGGACCGCGCTACGAGCAGTACTTC.

The sample holds many counts of this clonotype. This sequence joins TRBV2 and TRBJ2-2; TRBD2 agrees at 7 bases. Per the germline V gene, CDR1 is SNHLY and CDR2 is FYNNEI. The V segment lost 4 bases and the J segment 7 bases; nucleotides outside the gene matches: 18. This CDR3 has 18 amino acids. The CDR3 DNA reads TGTGCCAGCAGTGGTTTTTTAAGGGAGGGCCAGGATGTCGGGGAGCTGTTTTTT. It specifies CASSGFLREGQDVGELFF.

The sample holds many counts of this clonotype. The V gene is TRBV19, the J gene TRBJ1-1; 8 bases map to TRBD1. J lost 1 base, V lost 10 bases, and 5 bases had no gene match. The CDR3 is made up of 13 amino acids. Looked up from germline, CDR1 is LNHDA and CDR2 is SQIVND (reference sequence). The DNA for the CDR3 is TGTGCCACCGAAACAGGGGGGAACACTGAAGCTTTCTTT. It codes for CATETGGNTEAFF.

The chain recombines TRBV5-1 with TRBJ2-6, with a tentative D call TRBD1 (6 bases). This CDR3 region has 14 residues. Germline CDR1 reads SGHRS; CDR2 reads YFSETQ. V lost 8 bases to trimming and J lost 2 bases, with 11 bases between them. The CDR3: CASKQGTGANVLTF. The CDR3, as DNA: TGCGCCAGTAAACAGGGTACTGGGGCCAACGTCCTGACTTTC.

The sample holds a few counts of this clonotype. The chain combines TRBV7-9 with TRBJ2-3; no reliable D call. The germline V gene has CDR1 SEHNR and CDR2 FQNEAQ (reference sequence). This CDR3 has 14 amino acids. Deletions cut 3 bases from V and 2 bases from J, with 9 bases between. CDR3 region: CASSFLRDTDTQYF. The DNA of the CDR3 is TGTGCCAGCAGCTTCTTAAGGGACACAGATACGCAGTATTTT.

This clonotype was seen a handful of times. V usage is TRBV7-8 and J usage is TRBJ1-3; no clear D. Trimming left V 5 bases short and J 0 bases short, with 14 bases between. This CDR3 region has 16 residues. Germline CDR1 SGHVS, CDR2 FQNEAQ. The CDR3 DNA is TGTGCCAGCAGCCCACTCGTGAGGACCTCTGGAAACACCATATATTTT. Translating gives CASSPLVRTSGNTIYF.

There are many counts of this clonotype. V is TRBV2 and J is TRBJ1-2; no clear D. This CDR3 region has 12 residues. The germline V gene has CDR1 SNHLY and CDR2 FYNNEI. V dropped 1 base and J dropped 10 bases, with 10 bases sitting between them. The CDR3 DNA follows: TGTGCCAGCAGTGAAGATCGGGCTGACTACACCTTC. Protein: CASSEDRADYTF.

This clonotype was observed a few times. A much larger clone differs by one base, so this may be a read error. The chain carries TRBV12-3 or TRBV12-4 and TRBJ1-1, with unresolved D. Trimming removed 3 bases from V and 5 bases from J, with 7 bases in between. The CDR3 covers 12 residues. The DNA of the CDR3 is TGTGCCAGCAGTTTTTTCGAGACTGAAGCTTTCTTT. Protein sequence: CASSFFETEAFF.

The count of this clonotype is one. The chain is built from TRBV18 and TRBJ1-1; a possible D gene is TRBD1 (5 bases). This CDR3 contains 15 residues. Germline CDR1 and CDR2: KGHSH and LQKENI. V lost 1 base and J lost 4, with 13 bases in between. CDR3 sequence: CASSPLVEGSTEAFF. The CDR3 nucleotides are TGTGCCAGCTCACCACTAGTGGAGGGGAGCACTGAAGCTTTCTTT.

This clonotype was seen at least ten times. The J gene is TRBJ2-7, the V gene TRBV2; D remains ambiguous. Germline V gene sequence: CDR1 SNHLY, CDR2 FYNNEI. Trimming took off 6 bases at V and 2 bases at J, with 14 bases between the two ends. This CDR3 is built from 14 residues. This chain's CDR3 is CASSRATGAYEQYF. The CDR3 DNA is TGTGCCAGCAGCCGGGCCACTGGGGCCTACGAGCAGTACTTC.

This clonotype showed up many times. V gene TRBV12-3 or TRBV12-4 combines with J gene TRBJ2-5; D gene uncertain. V lost 5 bases, J lost 3 bases, and 10 bases lay in between. The CDR3 runs 13 residues. Written as DNA, the CDR3 is TGTGCCAGCAGTACAGACCTTAAAGAGACCCAGTACTTC. Protein product: CASSTDLKETQYF.

The table lists this clonotype with a few counts. This chain joins TRBV29-1 and TRBJ2-7; D unclear. The CDR3 consists of 13 residues. V was cut by 4 bases and J by 0 bases, with 10 bases left in between. Germline lookup yields CDR1 SQVTM and CDR2 ANQGSEA. In nucleotides, the CDR3 is TGCAGCGTTGTTCGGCCTAGCTCCTACGAGCAGTACTTC. As protein: CSVVRPSSYEQYF.